This TCR beta chain is drawn from a study of CD8+ T cells in alopecia areata. Study-wide background: Among treated patients, oral tofacitinib was administered at 5 to 10 mg twice daily.

Points on this clone: Its target is unknown.

The treatment denotes: oral pan-JAK inhibitor, 5-10 mg twice daily. The CDR3 sequence is 15 residues long. From germline, CDR1 is MGHRA and CDR2 YSYEKL. The trim removed 3 bases at V and 3 bases at J, leaving 2 bases unmatched. The authors extracted RNA and reverse transcribed it into cDNA as the sequencing template. Generated by immunoSEQ multiplex PCR, the TCRdb table keeps only in-frame clones and is missing some. The table includes some 170,000 clones, about 48% detected once. The study's findings and limits: Scalp sequencing captures resident alphabeta T cells of normal skin too. Affected scalp, especially in alopecia totalis/universalis, had a higher clonality than normal scalp did.

This specimen consisted of CD8+ T cells sorted from blood, obtained at week 24, from a patient treated with tofacitinib. The rearrangement uses TRBV4-1 and TRBJ2-3; 11 positions agree with TRBD2. This receptor was identified in a human donor with alopecia areata. As DNA, the CDR3 is TGCGCCAGCAGCCAGACTAGCGGGGTTACAGATACGCAGTATTTT. Translating gives CASSQTSGVTDTQYF.